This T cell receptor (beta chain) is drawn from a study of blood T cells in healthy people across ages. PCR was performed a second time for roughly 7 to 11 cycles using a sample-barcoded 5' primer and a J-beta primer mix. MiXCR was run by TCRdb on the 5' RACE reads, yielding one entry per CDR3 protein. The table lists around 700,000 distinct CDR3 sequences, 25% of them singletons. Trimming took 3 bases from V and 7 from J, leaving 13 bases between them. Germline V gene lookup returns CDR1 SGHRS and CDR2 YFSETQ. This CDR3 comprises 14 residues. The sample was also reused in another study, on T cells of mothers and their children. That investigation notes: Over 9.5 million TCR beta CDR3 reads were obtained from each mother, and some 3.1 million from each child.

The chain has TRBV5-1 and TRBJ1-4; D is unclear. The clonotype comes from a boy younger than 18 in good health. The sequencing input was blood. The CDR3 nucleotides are TGCGCCAGCAGCTCCGGGATTAGCGGTGAAAAACTGTTTTTT. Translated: CASSSGISGEKLFF.